The clone carrying this T cell receptor beta chain was detected a few times. No antigen is known for it. These data are taken from a study of T cells after yellow fever vaccination. Findings of the study overall: Reappearing after the booster were most of the clones from primary vaccination (96% CD4, approximately 86% CD8). CD4 and CD8 compartments shared a small share of clonotypes.

This CDR3 has 15 residues. Trimming took 5 bases from V and 5 from J, leaving 18 bases between them. Germline V gene sequence: CDR1 SGHVS, CDR2 FQNEAQ. The TCR cDNA carried a universal primer site and UMIs from 5'RACE template switching. TCRdb re-called the 5' RACE reads with MiXCR, one entry per CDR3 protein. This sample has about 340,000 distinct CDR3 sequences, with about 12% found just once. The sequence came from a young man who received the YFV17D yellow fever vaccine. This specimen was CD4+ T cells sorted from PBMCs, taken 15 days after the yellow fever booster vaccination. This sequence joins TRBV7-8 and TRBJ2-5; perhaps TRBD2 as D (6 bases). This CDR3 is CASSTTGTPRETQYF. CDR3 nucleotide sequence: TGTGCCAGCAGCACGACCGGGACTCCCAGGGAGACCCAGTACTTC.